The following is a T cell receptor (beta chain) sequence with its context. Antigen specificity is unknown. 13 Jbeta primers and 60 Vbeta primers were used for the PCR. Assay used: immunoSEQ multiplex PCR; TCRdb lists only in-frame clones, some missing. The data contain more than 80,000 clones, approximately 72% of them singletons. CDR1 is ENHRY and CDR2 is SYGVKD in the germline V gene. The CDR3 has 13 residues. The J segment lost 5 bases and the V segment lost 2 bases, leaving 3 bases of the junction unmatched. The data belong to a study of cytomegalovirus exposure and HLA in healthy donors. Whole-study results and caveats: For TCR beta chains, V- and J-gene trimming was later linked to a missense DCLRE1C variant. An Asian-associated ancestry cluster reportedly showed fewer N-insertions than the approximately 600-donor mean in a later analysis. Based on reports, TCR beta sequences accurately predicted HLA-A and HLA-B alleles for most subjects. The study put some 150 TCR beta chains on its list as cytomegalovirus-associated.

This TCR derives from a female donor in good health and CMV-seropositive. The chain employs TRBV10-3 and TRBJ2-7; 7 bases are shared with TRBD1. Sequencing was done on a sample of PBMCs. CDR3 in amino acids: CAISERQGDEQYF. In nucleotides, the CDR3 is TGTGCCATCAGTGAGCGACAGGGCGACGAGCAGTACTTC.